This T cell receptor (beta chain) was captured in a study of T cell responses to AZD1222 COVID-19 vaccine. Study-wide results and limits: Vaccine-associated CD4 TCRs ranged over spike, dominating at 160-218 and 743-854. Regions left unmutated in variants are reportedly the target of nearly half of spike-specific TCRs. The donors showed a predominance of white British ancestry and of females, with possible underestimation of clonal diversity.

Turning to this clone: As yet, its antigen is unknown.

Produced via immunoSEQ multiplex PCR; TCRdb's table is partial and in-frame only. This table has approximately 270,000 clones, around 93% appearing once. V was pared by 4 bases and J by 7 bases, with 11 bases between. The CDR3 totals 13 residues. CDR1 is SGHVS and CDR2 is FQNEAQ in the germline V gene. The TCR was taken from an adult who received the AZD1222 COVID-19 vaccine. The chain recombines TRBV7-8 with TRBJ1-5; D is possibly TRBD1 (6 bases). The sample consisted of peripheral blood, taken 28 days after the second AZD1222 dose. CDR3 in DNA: TGTGCCAGCAGCTCGACAGGAGTCCAGCCCCAGCATTTT. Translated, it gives CASSSTGVQPQHF.